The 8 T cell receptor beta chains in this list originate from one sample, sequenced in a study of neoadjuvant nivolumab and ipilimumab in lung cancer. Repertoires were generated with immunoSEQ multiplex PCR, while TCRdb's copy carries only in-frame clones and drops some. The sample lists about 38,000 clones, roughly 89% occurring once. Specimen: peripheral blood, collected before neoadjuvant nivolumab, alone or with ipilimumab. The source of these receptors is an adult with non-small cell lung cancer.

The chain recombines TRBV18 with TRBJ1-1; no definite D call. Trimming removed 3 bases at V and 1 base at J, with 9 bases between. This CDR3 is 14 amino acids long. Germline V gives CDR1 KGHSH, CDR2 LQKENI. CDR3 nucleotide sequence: TGTGCCAGCTCACCGATAAGGTCGAACACTGAAGCTTTCTTT. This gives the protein CASSPIRSNTEAFF. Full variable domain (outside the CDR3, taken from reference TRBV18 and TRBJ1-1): NAGVMQNPRHLVRRRGQEARLRCSPMKGHSHVYWYRQLPEEGLKFMVYLQKENIIDESGMPKERFSAEFPKEGPSILRIQQVVRGDSAAYFCASSPIRSNTEAFFGQGTRLTVV.

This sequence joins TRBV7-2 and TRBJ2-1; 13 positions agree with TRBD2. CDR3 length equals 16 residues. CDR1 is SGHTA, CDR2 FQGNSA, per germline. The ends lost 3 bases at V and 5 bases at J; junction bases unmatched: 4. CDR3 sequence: CASSFELAGGHNEQFF. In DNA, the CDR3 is TGTGCCAGCAGCTTTGAACTAGCGGGAGGGCACAATGAGCAGTTCTTC.

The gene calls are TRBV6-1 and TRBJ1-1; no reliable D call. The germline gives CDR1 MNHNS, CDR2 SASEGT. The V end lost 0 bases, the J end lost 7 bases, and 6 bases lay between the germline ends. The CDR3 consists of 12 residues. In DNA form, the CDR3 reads TGTGCCAGCAGTGAAGCTGACGGTGAAGCTTTCTTT. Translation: CASSEADGEAFF.

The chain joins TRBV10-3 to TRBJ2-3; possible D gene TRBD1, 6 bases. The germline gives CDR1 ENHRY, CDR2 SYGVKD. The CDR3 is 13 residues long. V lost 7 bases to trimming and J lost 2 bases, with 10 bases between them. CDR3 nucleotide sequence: TGTGCCATCACCGGACAGCTCACAGATACGCAGTATTTT. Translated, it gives CAITGQLTDTQYF.

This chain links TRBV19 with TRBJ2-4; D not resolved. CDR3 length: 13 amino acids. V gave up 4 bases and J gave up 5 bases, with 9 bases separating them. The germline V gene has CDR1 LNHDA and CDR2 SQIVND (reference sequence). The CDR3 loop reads CASSTTTENIQYF. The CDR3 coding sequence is TGTGCCAGTAGTACCACGACCGAAAACATTCAGTACTTC.

In DNA form, the CDR3 reads TGTGCCAGTTTCATTCGGCTGGACACTGAAGCTTTCTTT. It yields the protein CASFIRLDTEAFF. The rearrangement joins TRBV6-1 to TRBJ1-1, with D unclear. Germline CDR1 and CDR2: MNHNS and SASEGT. This CDR3 has 13 amino acids. Trimming took off 9 bases at V and 3 bases at J, with 14 bases between the two ends.

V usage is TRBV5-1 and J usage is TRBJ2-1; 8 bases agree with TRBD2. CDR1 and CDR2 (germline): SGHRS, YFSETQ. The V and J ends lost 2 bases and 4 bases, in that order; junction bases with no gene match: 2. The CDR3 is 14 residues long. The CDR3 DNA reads TGCGCCAGCAGCTTTAGCGGGGAATACAATGAGCAGTTCTTC. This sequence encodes CASSFSGEYNEQFF.

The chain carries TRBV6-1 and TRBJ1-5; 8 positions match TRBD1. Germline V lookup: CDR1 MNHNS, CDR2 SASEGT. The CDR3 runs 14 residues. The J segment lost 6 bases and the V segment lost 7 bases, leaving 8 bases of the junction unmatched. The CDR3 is CASTQDREGQPQHF. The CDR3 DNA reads TGTGCCAGCACTCAGGACAGGGAGGGTCAGCCCCAGCATTTT.